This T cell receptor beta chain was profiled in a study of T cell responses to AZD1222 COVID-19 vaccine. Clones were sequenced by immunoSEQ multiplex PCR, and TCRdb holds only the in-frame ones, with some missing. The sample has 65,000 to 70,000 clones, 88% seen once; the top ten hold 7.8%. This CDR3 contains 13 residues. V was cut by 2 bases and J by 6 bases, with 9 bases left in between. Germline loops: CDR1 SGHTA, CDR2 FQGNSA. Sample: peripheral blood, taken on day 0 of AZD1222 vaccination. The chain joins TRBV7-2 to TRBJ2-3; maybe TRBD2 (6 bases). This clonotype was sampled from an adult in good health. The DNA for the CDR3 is TGTGCCAGCAGCTTATGGGAGGCCGATACGCAGTATTTT. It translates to CASSLWEADTQYF.